A selection of T cell receptor beta chains follows, all from one sample in a study of Graves' ophthalmopathy and Graves' hyperthyroidism. One entry per CDR3 protein results from TCRdb running MiXCR on the multiplex PCR reads. The table has about 1.2 million distinct CDR3 sequences, about two fifths seen once; the top ten hold 11%. Sequencing was carried out using peripheral blood or thyroid tissue (not recorded which). These receptors all stem from an adult man with Graves' hyperthyroidism. The CDR3 runs from the conserved cysteine through the conserved F or W. D genes are given only for firm matches. Clone sizes are given selectively: once, few, many, or a class where the clone is expanded.

clone_size | j_call | d_call | v_call | cdr3_aa | cdr3_nt
- | TRBJ1-5 | - | TRBV7-2 | CASSLDSGKETQHF | TGTGCCAGCAGCTTAGATTCCGGGAAAGAGACCCAGCATTTT
- | TRBJ1-4 | - | TRBV29-1 | CSGLTTNEKLFF | TGCAGCGGTTTGACAACTAATGAAAAACTGTTTTTT
few | TRBJ2-6 | - | TRBV4-3 | CASSQEVTANSGANVLTF | TGCGCCAGCAGCCAAGAAGTGACAGCAAACTCTGGGGCCAACGTCCTGACTTTC
few | TRBJ1-2 | - | TRBV6-5 | CASSYSSGETSGYTF | TGTGCCAGCAGTTACTCGTCAGGAGAAACAAGTGGCTACACCTTC
- | TRBJ1-6 | - | TRBV29-1 | CACGVAYNSPLHF | TGTGCTTGCGGGGTGGCTTATAATTCACCCCTCCACTTT
few | TRBJ2-7 | TRBD1 | TRBV7-9 | CASSKTGGWEQYF | TGTGCCAGCAGCAAGACAGGGGGCTGGGAGCAGTACTTC
many | TRBJ1-4 | - | TRBV2 | CASSLWDGGEKLFF | TGTGCCAGCAGTCTTTGGGACGGAGGCGAAAAACTGTTTTTT
many | TRBJ1-5 | - | TRBV19 | CASGGGGNQPQHF | TGTGCCAGTGGGGGGGGAGGCAATCAGCCCCAGCATTTT
- | TRBJ1-5 | - | TRBV7-9 | CASSLANSYNQPQHF | TGTGCCAGCAGCTTGGCAAATAGTTACAATCAGCCCCAGCATTTT
- | TRBJ2-7 | - | TRBV7-2 | CASSTFGGYSYEQYF | TGTGCCAGTAGTACTTTCGGGGGATATTCCTACGAGCAGTACTTC
many | TRBJ2-7 | TRBD1 | TRBV7-9 | CASGDRGLSEQYF | TGTGCCAGCGGGGACAGGGGGCTGTCCGAGCAGTACTTC
few | TRBJ2-7 | TRBD2 | TRBV11-2 | CASSTGTSGFYEQYF | TGTGCCAGCAGCACCGGGACTAGCGGATTTTACGAGCAGTACTTC
many | TRBJ1-2 | - | TRBV29-1 | CSVPNRDGYTF | TGCAGCGTTCCCAACAGGGATGGCTACACCTTC
many | TRBJ2-2 | TRBD1 | TRBV7-9 | CASSWDRGRATGELFF | TGTGCCAGCAGCTGGGACAGGGGGCGCGCCACCGGGGAGCTGTTTTTT
many | TRBJ1-6 | TRBD1 | TRBV7-2 | CASSLATAGGGSPLHF | TGTGCCAGCAGCTTAGCTACTGCAGGGGGAGGGTCACCCCTCCACTTT
many | TRBJ2-7 | TRBD1 | TRBV20-1 | CSARSTPGQLNEQYF | TGCAGTGCTAGATCTACCCCGGGACAGTTAAACGAGCAGTACTTC
many | TRBJ1-5 | TRBD1 | TRBV2 | CASTNRGGRNQPQHF | TGTGCCAGCACAAACAGGGGTGGACGCAATCAGCCCCAGCATTTT